This is a list of T cell receptor beta chains from one sample in a study of T cell repertoires in ileal Crohn's disease. Sequencing was performed with immunoSEQ multiplex PCR; in TCRdb, only in-frame clones are kept and a portion is missing. The sample records approximately 10,000 clones, about four fifths being singletons. Sequenced: ileal tissue. These receptors originate from an adult with Crohn's disease. Each CDR3 is given without its conserved first and last residue. Fields, in order: D gene, V gene, J gene, clone size, CDR3 protein. The D gene is left open where the match is weak. The size field is filled for only some rows; it gives once, few, many or a size class.

>.|TRBV5-1|TRBJ2-3|few
ASSLAGGAQGDTQY
>.|TRBV2|TRBJ1-2|medium-sized
ASSEALGLIDGYT
>TRBD1|TRBV14|TRBJ1-3|once
ASSRRQGVLNTIY
>.|TRBV27|TRBJ2-7|.
ASSLFQDRVYEQY
>.|TRBV19|TRBJ1-2|.
ASSMVANYGYT
>TRBD1|TRBV2|TRBJ2-7|.
ASSGQPLYEQY
>TRBD1|TRBV30|TRBJ1-5|.
AWGRDRAQPQH
>TRBD2|TRBV6-4|TRBJ2-1|.
ASSGSGGANYEQF
>TRBD1|TRBV19|TRBJ2-7|.
ASSGTGGGSSSYEQY
>.|TRBV5-1|TRBJ2-3|few
ASSLEQTTDTQY
>TRBD1|TRBV2|TRBJ1-2|.
ASSGGQGVRYGYT
>TRBD1|TRBV5-1|TRBJ1-2|.
ASSRTTGGYGYT
>.|TRBV18|TRBJ1-3|.
ASSPRKGPAGNTIY
>TRBD1|TRBV5-5|TRBJ2-3|.
ASSLVGTALASTDTQY
>TRBD2|TRBV19|TRBJ2-3|.
ASSSGGGLDTQY
>.|TRBV2|TRBJ1-6|.
ASTPLTGGGSPLH
>TRBD1|TRBV5-5|TRBJ1-1|.
ASSLGTGKTTEAF